This TCR beta chain originates from a study of blood T cell repertoires in COVID-19. Germline CDR1 reads SGHRS; CDR2 reads YFSETQ. V lost 4 bases and J lost 3; bases outside the gene matches: 5. The CDR3 extends over 14 amino acids. Original processing methods: The authors estimated nucleated cell counts from reference gene primer amplification. Produced via immunoSEQ multiplex PCR; TCRdb's table is partial and in-frame only. Clone size and V and J calls were adopted from that table, with D and trimming inferred from the DNA. This sample carries about 290,000 clones, around 86% of them seen once, and the ten largest clones take 1.7%. Participant ages covered about 18 to 89 years across about two dozen US areas. Cohort allocation depended upon clinical history that participants reported.

This sequence originates from a woman between 40 and 55 years old who had recovered from COVID-19. This sequence joins TRBV5-1 and TRBJ1-1, with 8 bases identical to TRBD1. The sequenced sample was PBMCs or T cells enriched from blood (not recorded which). The CDR3 sequence is CASSQGAGDTEAFF. The CDR3 nucleotides read TGCGCCAGCAGCCAGGGGGCGGGTGACACTGAAGCTTTCTTT.